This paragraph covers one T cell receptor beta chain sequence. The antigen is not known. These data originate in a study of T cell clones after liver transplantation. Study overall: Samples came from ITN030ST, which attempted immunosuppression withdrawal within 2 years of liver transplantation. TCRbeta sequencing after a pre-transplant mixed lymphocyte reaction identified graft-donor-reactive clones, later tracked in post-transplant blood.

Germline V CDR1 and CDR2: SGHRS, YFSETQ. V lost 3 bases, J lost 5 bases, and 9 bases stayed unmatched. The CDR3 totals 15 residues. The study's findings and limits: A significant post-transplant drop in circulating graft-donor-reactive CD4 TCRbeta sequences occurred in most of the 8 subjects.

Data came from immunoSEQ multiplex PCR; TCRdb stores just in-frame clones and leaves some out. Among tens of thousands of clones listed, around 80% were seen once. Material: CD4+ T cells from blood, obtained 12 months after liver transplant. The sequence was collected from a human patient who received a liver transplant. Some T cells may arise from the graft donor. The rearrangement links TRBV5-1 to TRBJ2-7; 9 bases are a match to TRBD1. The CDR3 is CASSSYRGQKNEQYF. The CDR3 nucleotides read TGCGCCAGCAGCTCTTACAGGGGGCAAAAGAACGAGCAGTACTTC.